The 20 T cell receptor beta chains in this list originate from one sample, sequenced in a study of human T cells and chemical hapten exposure (dated by TCRdb to the early 2020s). The time point label of this sample denotes: patch test 2, 6 weeks after DPC sensitization. This specimen's treatment or condition label, per the study, means: therapeutic diphenylcyclopropenone sensitization with weekly scalp DPC. The protocol used for the library was RACE. The instrument was a NextSeq 500. TCRdb reran the public reads through fastp at Q25 and MiXCR, keeping productive beta chains. When rows share a CDR3 protein, they turn into one entry using the most common DNA and genes. For this sample the table gives approximately 120,000 distinct CDR3 sequences, of which roughly 9% were detected only once. Together, the top ten hold about 3% of the sample. Specimen: whole blood, collected in connection with sensitization to the hapten diphenylcyclopropenone (DPC). Receptor source: a woman aged 35 to 49 with alopecia areata. Some clones in this sample may be carry-over from other donors' samples.

This clonotype was counted at least ten times. The chain uses TRBV7-9 and TRBJ2-7, with TRBD2 identical over 7 bases. With 8 bases clipped from V and 3 bases from J, the junction kept 4 bases outside the gene matches. CDR1 is SEHNR, CDR2 FQNEAQ, per germline (reference sequence). The CDR3 contains 12 residues. In nucleotides, the CDR3 is TGTGCCAGCGCGGGGGTAGACTACGAGCAGTACTTC. This encodes CASAGVDYEQYF.

A few counts support this clonotype. The CDR3 region has the DNA TGCGCCAGCAACCGAATTACAGGTCTCGGAGGTGGCTACACCTTC. Its protein is CASNRITGLGGGYTF. This sequence joins TRBV5-1 and TRBJ1-2; a weak D match, TRBD1 (5 bases). V lost 6 bases to trimming and J lost 7 bases, with 22 bases between them. The V gene's germline CDR1 is SGHRS and CDR2 YFSETQ. This CDR3 is 15 amino acids long.

The sample holds many counts of this clonotype. The gene calls are TRBV10-3 and TRBJ2-3; D is undetermined. CDR1 and CDR2 (germline): ENHRY, SYGVKD. Trimming left V 4 bases short and J 1 base short, with 6 bases between. This CDR3 is built from 13 residues. CDR3 loop: CAISGARTDTQYF. CDR3 DNA sequence: TGTGCCATCAGTGGGGCCCGCACAGATACGCAGTATTTT.

V usage is TRBV5-1 and J usage is TRBJ1-1; D is unclear. Germline values: CDR1 SGHRS, CDR2 YFSETQ. The V end lost 6 bases, the J end lost 3 bases, and 12 bases lay between the germline ends. The length of the CDR3 is 13 residues. The CDR3 here is CASTQATDTEAFF. The DNA of the CDR3 is TGCGCCAGCACCCAAGCGACGGACACTGAAGCTTTCTTT.

The J gene is TRBJ1-3, the V gene TRBV7-3; TRBD1 aligns across 9 bases. Germline trimming cut 5 bases from V and 3 bases from J; bases unmatched to any gene: 2. The CDR3 length is 14 residues. Germline V gene sequence: CDR1 SGHTA, CDR2 FQGTGA. CDR3 sequence (DNA): TGTGCCAGCAGCATGACAGGGGGTGGAAACACCATATATTTT. Translated, it gives CASSMTGGGNTIYF.

This clonotype was counted many times. CDR3 sequence (DNA): TGTGCCAGCAGCCCGGGAACGTCCACTGAAGCTTTCTTT. This translates into CASSPGTSTEAFF. The rearrangement joins TRBV7-9 to TRBJ1-1; no firm D call. Trimming cost V 5 bases and J 4 bases, with 11 bases left between them. CDR1 SEHNR and CDR2 FQNEAQ come from the germline V gene (reference sequence). This CDR3 has 13 residues.

The rearrangement joins TRBV12-3 or TRBV12-4 to TRBJ2-3; the D gene is possibly TRBD2 (6 bases). The ends were cut back, 6 bases at V and 2 bases at J, with 9 bases in the middle. This CDR3 has 13 amino acids. CDR3 residues: CASRGGNTDTQYF. The CDR3, as DNA: TGTGCCAGCAGAGGAGGGAACACAGATACGCAGTATTTT.

There are many counts of this clonotype. This chain links TRBV2 with TRBJ2-2, with 15 bases fitting TRBD2. The length of the CDR3 is 17 residues. V shed 6 bases, J shed 4 bases, and the junction held 6 bases outside the gene matches. CDR1 and CDR2 (germline): SNHLY, FYNNEI. DNA of the CDR3: TGTGCCAGCAGGAGGACTAGCGGGGGGGCCCGCACCGGGGAGCTGTTTTTT. Translation gives CASRRTSGGARTGELFF.

This clonotype was found many times. The rearrangement joins TRBV7-9 to TRBJ1-4, with D uncertain. There are 13 residues in the CDR3. Trimming pared 0 bases from V and 11 bases from J, leaving 10 bases between. Germline CDR1 SEHNR, CDR2 FQNEAQ (reference sequence). CDR3 region: CASSLAPDQKLFF. The DNA of the CDR3 is TGTGCCAGCAGCTTAGCGCCGGACCAGAAACTGTTTTTT.

V and J are TRBV7-9 and TRBJ2-1, with D possibly matching TRBD2 (7 bases). CDR3 length: 16 amino acids. Germline CDR1 reads SEHNR; CDR2 reads FQNEAQ (reference sequence). Trimming removed 5 bases from V and 0 bases from J, with 14 bases in between. The CDR3 nucleotides are TGTGCCAGCAGCCCAAGGGAGGGGGGCTCCTACAATGAGCAGTTCTTC. Translation: CASSPREGGSYNEQFF.

This clonotype was found a few times. The chain joins TRBV29-1 to TRBJ2-3, with 7 nucleotides matching TRBD2. Trimming took 4 bases from V and 2 from J; bases not matched to a gene: 9. The CDR3 totals 15 residues. The germline V gene has CDR1 SQVTM and CDR2 ANQGSEA. The CDR3 sequence is CSVAPQGGDTDTQYF. The CDR3 DNA reads TGCAGCGTTGCTCCCCAGGGAGGGGACACAGATACGCAGTATTTT.

This clonotype was counted many times. The gene calls are TRBV21-1 and TRBJ1-1; the table assigns TRBD1, which was not confirmed against the DNA. TRBV21-1 is annotated as a pseudogene. The CDR3 has 17 amino acids. This CDR3 is CASSHPSLTGPDTEAFF. The CDR3 nucleotides are TGTGCCAGCAGCCATCCTTCTTTGACCGGGCCGGACACTGAAGCTTTCTTT.

This clonotype was observed at least ten times. The chain uses TRBV12-5 and TRBJ1-5, with D tentatively TRBD1 (6 bases). CDR3 size: 14 residues. Trimming took off 0 bases at V and 10 bases at J, with 13 bases between the two ends. Germline V gene sequence: CDR1 LGHNT, CDR2 FRNRAP. The CDR3 DNA sequence: TGTGCTAGTGGTTTGGTCCGAAGGGGGGTTCCCCAGCATTTT. Its protein is CASGLVRRGVPQHF.

The chain has TRBV20-1 and TRBJ2-7, with 8 bases identical to TRBD2. V gave up 6 bases and J gave up 5 bases; unmatched junction bases: 12. The CDR3 has 14 amino acids. The germline gives CDR1 DFQATT, CDR2 SNEGSKA (reference sequence). In DNA, the CDR3 is TGCAGTGCCCTAAACCCCCAGCGGGGGAACGAGCAGTACTTC. It encodes CSALNPQRGNEQYF.

This clonotype was recorded a few times. The V call is TRBV12-3 or TRBV12-4, the J call TRBJ1-1; tentatively, D is TRBD1 (6 bases). This CDR3 has 14 amino acids. V shed 6 bases and J shed 1 base, with 12 bases lying between them. In DNA form, the CDR3 reads TGTGCCAGCAGCAGGGGTTTAGAGAACACTGAAGCTTTCTTT. This translates into CASSRGLENTEAFF.

The gene calls are TRBV7-2 and TRBJ2-2; weak D call: TRBD2 (5 bases). The length of the CDR3 is 15 residues. CDR1 and CDR2 from the germline V gene are SGHTA and FQGNSA. The V end was cut by 2 bases, the J end by 7 bases, with 14 bases between. The CDR3 spells CASSLLGLAGGELFF. The CDR3 DNA reads as TGTGCCAGCAGCTTACTTGGCCTAGCCGGCGGGGAGCTGTTTTTT.

This clonotype was picked up a small number of times. The chain has TRBV21-1 and TRBJ1-5. TRBV21-1 is assigned pseudogene status. The CDR3 is 16 residues long. The CDR3, as DNA: TGTGCCAGCAGCACAAGGAAGGGAAAAAGCAATCAGCCCCAGCATTTT. Encoded protein: CASSTRKGKSNQPQHF.

The chain employs TRBV6-2 or TRBV6-3 and TRBJ2-1; the D is unclear. Germline-derived CDR1 and CDR2 are MNHEY and SVGEGT. The V end lost 6 bases, the J end lost 1 base, and 13 bases lay between the germline ends. This CDR3 has 15 amino acids. CDR3 nucleotide sequence: TGTGCCAGCAGCTTCGCAATACAGTCCTACAATGAGCAGTTCTTC. This translates into CASSFAIQSYNEQFF.

This clonotype was detected a few times. This chain connects TRBV3-1 to TRBJ2-5; the D is unclear. The V end was cut by 4 bases, the J end by 7 bases, with 13 bases between. The length of the CDR3 is 13 residues. Germline V gene data show CDR1 as LGHDT and CDR2 as YNNKEL (reference sequence). The CDR3 DNA follows: TGTGCCAGCAGCCTCTCCAAGTGGGGGACCCAGTACTTC. It yields the protein CASSLSKWGTQYF.

J is TRBJ2-5 and V is TRBV29-1, with TRBD1 matching 11 bases. The CDR3 runs to 13 residues. Trimming took 6 bases from V and 4 from J; bases not matched to a gene: 4. Germline V gene sequence: CDR1 SQVTM, CDR2 ANQGSEA. DNA of the CDR3: TGCAGCGTCGGACAGGGGGCAGGAGAGACCCAGTACTTC. Encoded protein: CSVGQGAGETQYF.